The clone carrying this T cell receptor (beta chain) was counted only a few times. The antigen remains unidentified. The data were obtained in a study of T cell repertoires in cytomegalovirus infection. The CDR3 is 16 residues long. Germline CDR1 DFQATT, CDR2 SNEGSKA (reference sequence). Trimming removed 0 bases at V and 6 bases at J, with 15 bases between. Via MiXCR, TCRdb re-called the reads, giving one row per CDR3 protein. Of roughly 920,000 distinct CDR3 sequences in the sample, approximately 31% are singletons; the top ten hold roughly 12%. This clonotype originated in a human donor in good health (CMV status not recorded). Some clones in this sample may be carry-over from other donors' samples. This chain joins TRBV20-1 and TRBJ1-6; weak D call: TRBD1 (6 bases). Sequenced material: cultured CD8+ T cells from PBMCs, taken from culture after CMV antigen stimulation. The CDR3 protein is CSARDPEDRFNSPLHF. Here the CDR3 DNA reads TGCAGTGCTAGAGACCCTGAAGACAGGTTTAATTCACCCCTCCACTTT.